The 16 T cell receptor beta chains below were found in one sample sequenced in a study of identifying expanded T cells in peripheral blood. Using immunoSEQ multiplex PCR, the repertoire was profiled, and TCRdb retains in-frame clones only, with some absent. The sample holds around 75,000 clones; 90% are singletons and the top ten take roughly 3%. Sequenced sample: blood. The receptors come from a person aged 18-69 years in good health.

This chain uses TRBV19 with TRBJ2-3; the D is unclear. This CDR3 has 16 residues. Trimming cost V 3 bases and J 1 base, with 14 bases left between them. CDR1 is LNHDA, CDR2 SQIVND, per germline (reference sequence). The CDR3: CASSITGDGRTDTQYF. CDR3 nucleotide sequence: TGTGCCAGTAGTATTACTGGGGATGGACGCACAGATACGCAGTATTTT.

Only a few counts were recorded for this clone. The rearrangement links TRBV6-1 to TRBJ2-7; D is possibly TRBD1 (6 bases). In germline, CDR1 is MNHNS, CDR2 SASEGT. The V and J ends lost 10 bases and 5 bases respectively, with 15 bases between them. The CDR3 loop spans 12 amino acids. The CDR3 reads CATSYRDDEQYF. Here the CDR3 DNA reads TGTGCCACCTCGTACAGGGACGACGAGCAGTACTTC.

For the CDR3, the DNA is TGCAGCGTTGAAGTGTACGGGAACCCCACAGATACGCAGTATTTT. This translates into CSVEVYGNPTDTQYF. The J gene is TRBJ2-3, the V gene TRBV29-1; D is possibly TRBD2 (5 bases). The CDR3 contains 15 residues. Trimming removed 1 base at V and 2 bases at J, with 13 bases between. Germline V gives CDR1 SQVTM, CDR2 ANQGSEA.

V and J are TRBV4-1 and TRBJ2-7, with D perhaps being TRBD1 or TRBD2 (5 bases each). CDR3 length equals 14 residues. CDR1 and CDR2 from the germline V gene are MGHRA and YSYEKL. Trimming stripped 2 bases from V and 7 bases from J, with 15 bases between. The CDR3 protein is CASSQPGRFTEQYF. The CDR3, as DNA: TGCGCCAGCAGCCAACCGGGACGCTTTACGGAGCAGTACTTC.

The sample holds one count of this clone. V usage is TRBV9 and J usage is TRBJ2-1; D remains ambiguous. The germline gives CDR1 SGDLS, CDR2 YYNGEE. The CDR3 runs to 11 residues. V lost 4 bases and J lost 10, with 9 bases in between. As DNA, the CDR3 is TGTGCCAGCAGCTCCGGATTGGAGCAGTTCTTC. Amino acids: CASSSGLEQFF.

The J gene is TRBJ1-2, the V gene TRBV5-1, with TRBD1 matching 9 bases. CDR3 length: 14 residues. Per germline, CDR1 SGHRS and CDR2 YFSETQ. Losses at the gene ends were 0 bases for V and 6 bases for J; bases not matched to a gene: 3. The CDR3 DNA reads TGCGCCAGCAGCTTGGGGGACAGGGTGGATGGCTACACCTTC. This encodes CASSLGDRVDGYTF.

This clone was seen only a few times. The chain combines TRBV7-3 with TRBJ2-5; TRBD2 agrees at 12 bases. The CDR3 consists of 14 residues. CDR1 SGHTA and CDR2 FQGTGA come from the germline V gene. V dropped 3 bases and J dropped 9; count of bases not matched to a gene: 5. The CDR3 region is CASSLGLAGGAQYF. CDR3 DNA sequence: TGTGCCAGCAGCTTGGGTCTAGCGGGAGGGGCCCAGTACTTC. Combining the CDR3 with reference TRBV7-3 and TRBJ2-5 gives the whole variable domain GAGVSQTPSNKVTEKGKYVELRCDPISGHTALYWYRQSLGQGPEFLIYFQGTGAADDSGLPNDRFFAVRPEGSVSTLKIQRTERGDSAVYLCASSLGLAGGAQYFGPGTRLLVL.

V usage is TRBV30 and J usage is TRBJ2-7, with unresolved D. V was clipped by 8 bases and J by 2 bases, with 13 bases between them. The germline gives CDR1 GTSNPN, CDR2 SVGIG (reference sequence). The CDR3 is made up of 12 amino acids. CDR3 coding DNA: TGTGCCCCCCGTTCCCGGGCCTACGAGCAGTACTTC. Amino acid sequence: CAPRSRAYEQYF.

This chain connects TRBV4-1 to TRBJ2-7; D could derive from TRBD1 or TRBD2 (6 bases each). The CDR3 length is 14 residues. V was cut by 2 bases and J by 6 bases, with 14 bases left in between. Germline V gene data show CDR1 as MGHRA and CDR2 as YSYEKL. The CDR3: CASSQRGAGGEQYF. CDR3 sequence (DNA): TGCGCCAGCAGCCAAAGGGGGGCCGGGGGCGAGCAGTACTTC.

J is TRBJ1-1 and V is TRBV27; possible D gene TRBD1, 6 bases. Germline CDR1 reads MNHEY; CDR2 reads SMNVEV (reference sequence). V was pared by 6 bases and J by 0 bases, with 14 bases between. The length of the CDR3 is 15 residues. The CDR3 protein is CASSLHRDMNTEAFF. In DNA form, the CDR3 reads TGTGCCAGCAGCCTCCACCGGGACATGAACACTGAAGCTTTCTTT.

This rearrangement joins TRBV4-2 to TRBJ2-3, with D possibly matching TRBD2 (5 bases). CDR3 length: 18 residues. Germline V gene lookup returns CDR1 LGHNA and CDR2 YNFKEQ. V lost 1 base, J lost 0 bases, and 17 bases lay in between. In DNA, the CDR3 is TGTGCCAGCAGCCAAGTAGGCGGCGGGTTCGCTAGCACAGATACGCAGTATTTT. Its translation: CASSQVGGGFASTDTQYF.

The rearrangement uses TRBV30 and TRBJ2-2; D not certain. CDR1 is GTSNPN and CDR2 is SVGIG in the germline V gene (reference sequence). This CDR3 has 13 residues. Trimming cost V 1 base and J 2 bases, with 5 bases left between them. CDR3 amino acids: CAWSGQNTGELFF. The DNA of the CDR3 is TGTGCCTGGAGTGGACAAAACACCGGGGAGCTGTTTTTT.

This chain connects TRBV6-1 to TRBJ2-3; 10 nucleotides agree with TRBD2. Germline lookup yields CDR1 MNHNS and CDR2 SASEGT. The CDR3 contains 17 residues. Trimming at V came to 3 bases and at J to 6 bases, leaving 12 bases not matched to a gene. In nucleotides, the CDR3 is TGTGCCAGCAGTGACGGAGGGGCTAGCGGGGGTTTTGATACGCAGTATTTT. Its translation: CASSDGGASGGFDTQYF.

The CDR3 reads CASSPIARGNEQFF. Here the CDR3 DNA reads TGTGCCAGCAGTCCCATAGCCCGTGGCAATGAGCAGTTCTTC. V gene TRBV25-1 combines with J gene TRBJ2-1; D is unclear. The CDR3 spans 14 residues. V was shortened by 5 bases and J by 6 bases, with 14 bases between the two germline ends. CDR1 is MGHDK and CDR2 is SYGVNS in the germline V gene. Drawing the rest from reference TRBV25-1 and TRBJ2-1, the complete variable domain is EADIYQTPRYLVIGTGKKITLECSQTMGHDKMYWYQQDPGMELHLIHYSYGVNSTEKGDLSSESTVSRIRTEHFPLTLESARPSHTSQYLCASSPIARGNEQFFGPGTRLTVL.

This chain connects TRBV7-2 to TRBJ2-5, with D possibly called TRBD1 or TRBD2 (6 bases each). V was clipped by 2 bases and J by 4 bases, with 14 bases between them. CDR3 length equals 15 residues. Germline CDR1 is SGHTA and CDR2 is FQGNSA. The CDR3 loop reads CASSLMGGLGETQYF. In DNA, the CDR3 is TGTGCCAGCAGCTTAATGGGGGGCTTGGGAGAGACCCAGTACTTC.

This chain uses TRBV29-1 with TRBJ2-3; TRBD1 might be the D (6 bases). CDR1 and CDR2 from the germline V gene are SQVTM and ANQGSEA. V lost 4 bases, J lost 4 bases, and 12 bases lay in between. The CDR3 has 13 residues. CDR3 residues: CSVAGQGADTQYF. Here the CDR3 DNA reads TGCAGCGTTGCGGGACAAGGGGCAGATACGCAGTATTTT.